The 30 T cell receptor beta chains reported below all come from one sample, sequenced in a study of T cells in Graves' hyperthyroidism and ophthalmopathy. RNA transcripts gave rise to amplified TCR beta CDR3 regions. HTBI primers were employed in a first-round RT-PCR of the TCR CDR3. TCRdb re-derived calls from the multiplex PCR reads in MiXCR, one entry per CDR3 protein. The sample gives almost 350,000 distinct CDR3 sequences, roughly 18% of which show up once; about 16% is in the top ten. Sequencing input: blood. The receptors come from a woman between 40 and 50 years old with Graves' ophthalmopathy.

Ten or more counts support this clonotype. The DNA of the CDR3 is TGTGCCAGCAGTTCACGCGGGGTGGTCTATGGCTACACCTTC. Translating it yields CASSSRGVVYGYTF. The gene calls are TRBV28 and TRBJ1-2; no clear D. CDR1 MDHEN and CDR2 SYDVKM come from the germline V gene. V gave up 4 bases and J gave up 4 bases, with 13 bases separating them. The length of the CDR3 is 14 residues.

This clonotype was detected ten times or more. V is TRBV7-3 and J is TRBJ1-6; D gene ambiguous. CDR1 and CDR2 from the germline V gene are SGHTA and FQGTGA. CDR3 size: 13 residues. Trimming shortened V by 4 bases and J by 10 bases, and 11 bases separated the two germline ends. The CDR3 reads CASSSSRESPLHF. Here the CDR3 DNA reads TGTGCCAGCAGCTCCAGCAGAGAGTCACCCCTCCACTTT.

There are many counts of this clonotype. CDR3 in DNA: TGCGCCAGCAGCCAAGACAGGGAAAACACTGAAGCTTTCTTT. This gives the protein CASSQDRENTEAFF. This chain joins TRBV4-3 and TRBJ1-1, with TRBD1 as a possible D gene (5 bases). The CDR3 consists of 14 residues. The ends were cut back, 0 bases at V and 2 bases at J, with 7 bases in the middle. From germline, CDR1 is LGHNA and CDR2 YSLEER.

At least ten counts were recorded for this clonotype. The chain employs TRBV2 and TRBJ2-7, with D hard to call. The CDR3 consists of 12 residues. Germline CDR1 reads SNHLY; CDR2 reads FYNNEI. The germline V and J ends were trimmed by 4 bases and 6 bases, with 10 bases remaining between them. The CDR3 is CASSAPVGEQYF. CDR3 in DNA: TGTGCCAGCAGTGCTCCGGTTGGCGAGCAGTACTTC.

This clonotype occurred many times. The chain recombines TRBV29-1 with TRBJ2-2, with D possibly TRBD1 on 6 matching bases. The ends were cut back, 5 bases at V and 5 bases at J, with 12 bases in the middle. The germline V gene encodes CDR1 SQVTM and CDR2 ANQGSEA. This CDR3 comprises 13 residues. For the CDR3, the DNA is TGCAGCGTTCTTTGGGGGCGTACCGGGGAGCTGTTTTTT. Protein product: CSVLWGRTGELFF.

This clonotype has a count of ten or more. CDR3 coding DNA: TGTGCCAGCAGTTTACGGGGGATTCAAGAGACCCAGTACTTC. Its protein product is CASSLRGIQETQYF. The chain couples TRBV28 to TRBJ2-5, with TRBD2 as a possible D gene (6 bases). The germline V gene encodes CDR1 MDHEN and CDR2 SYDVKM. V was trimmed by 2 bases and J by 2 bases, leaving 9 bases between them. This CDR3 is 14 amino acids long.

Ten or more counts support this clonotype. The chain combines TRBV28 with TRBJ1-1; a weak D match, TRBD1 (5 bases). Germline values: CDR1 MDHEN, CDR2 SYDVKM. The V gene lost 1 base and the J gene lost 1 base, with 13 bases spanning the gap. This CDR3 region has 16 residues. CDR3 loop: CASSLYTPGGNTEAFF. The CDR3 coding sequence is TGTGCCAGCAGTTTATACACGCCTGGGGGGAACACTGAAGCTTTCTTT.

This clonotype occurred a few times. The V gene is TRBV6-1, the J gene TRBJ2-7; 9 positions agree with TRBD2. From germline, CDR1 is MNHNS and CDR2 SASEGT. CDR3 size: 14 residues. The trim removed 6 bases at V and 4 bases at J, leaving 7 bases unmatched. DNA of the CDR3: TGTGCCAGCAGCAAGACTAGCGGAGCTTACGAGCAGTACTTC. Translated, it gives CASSKTSGAYEQYF.

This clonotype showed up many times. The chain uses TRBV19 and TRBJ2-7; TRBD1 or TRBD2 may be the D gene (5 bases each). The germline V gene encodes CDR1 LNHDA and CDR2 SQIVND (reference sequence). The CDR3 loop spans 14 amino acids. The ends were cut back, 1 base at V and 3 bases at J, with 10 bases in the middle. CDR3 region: CASSIVGVDYEQYF. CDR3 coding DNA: TGTGCCAGTAGTATAGTGGGGGTAGACTACGAGCAGTACTTC.

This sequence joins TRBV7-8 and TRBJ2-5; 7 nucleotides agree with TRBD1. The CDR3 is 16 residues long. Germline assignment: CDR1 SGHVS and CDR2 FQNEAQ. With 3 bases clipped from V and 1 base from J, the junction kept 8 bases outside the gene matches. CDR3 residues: CASSLRGLSFQETQYF. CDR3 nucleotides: TGTGCCAGCAGCTTGAGGGGGCTATCCTTCCAAGAGACCCAGTACTTC. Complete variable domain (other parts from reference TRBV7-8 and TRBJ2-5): GAGVSQSPRYKVAKRGQDVALRCDPISGHVSLFWYQQALGQGPEFLTYFQNEAQLDKSGLPSDRFFAERPEGSVSTLKIQRTQQEDSAVYLCASSLRGLSFQETQYFGPGTRLLVL.

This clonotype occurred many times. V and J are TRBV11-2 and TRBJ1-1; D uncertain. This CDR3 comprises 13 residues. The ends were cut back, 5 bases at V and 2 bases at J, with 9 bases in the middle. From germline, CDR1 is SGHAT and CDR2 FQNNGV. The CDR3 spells CASSKKTNTEAFF. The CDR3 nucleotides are TGTGCCAGCAGCAAAAAAACTAACACTGAAGCTTTCTTT.

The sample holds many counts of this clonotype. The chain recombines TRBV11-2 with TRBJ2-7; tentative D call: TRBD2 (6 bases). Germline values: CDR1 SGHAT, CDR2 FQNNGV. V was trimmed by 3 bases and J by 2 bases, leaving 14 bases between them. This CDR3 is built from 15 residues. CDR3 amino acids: CASSFGTPSAYEQYF. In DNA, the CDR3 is TGTGCCAGCAGCTTCGGGACTCCTTCTGCCTACGAGCAGTACTTC.

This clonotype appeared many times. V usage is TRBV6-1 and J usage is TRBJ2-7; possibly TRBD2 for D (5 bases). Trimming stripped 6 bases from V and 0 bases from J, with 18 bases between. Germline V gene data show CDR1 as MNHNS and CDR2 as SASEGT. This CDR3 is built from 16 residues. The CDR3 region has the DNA TGTGCCAGCAGCCCGGGGTGGCAGGCACCCTCCTACGAGCAGTACTTC. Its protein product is CASSPGWQAPSYEQYF.

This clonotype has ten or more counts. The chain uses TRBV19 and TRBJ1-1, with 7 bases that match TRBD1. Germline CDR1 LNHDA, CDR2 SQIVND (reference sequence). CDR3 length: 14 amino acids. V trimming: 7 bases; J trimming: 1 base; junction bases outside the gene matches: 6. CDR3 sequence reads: CASTNQGENTEAFF. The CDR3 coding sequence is TGTGCCAGTACGAATCAGGGGGAGAACACTGAAGCTTTCTTT. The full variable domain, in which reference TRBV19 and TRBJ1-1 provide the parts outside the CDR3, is DGGITQSPKYLFRKEGQNVTLSCEQNLNHDAMYWYRQDPGQGLRLIYYSQIVNDFQKGDIAEGYSVSREKKESFPLTVTSAQKNPTAFYLCASTNQGENTEAFFGQGTRLTVV.

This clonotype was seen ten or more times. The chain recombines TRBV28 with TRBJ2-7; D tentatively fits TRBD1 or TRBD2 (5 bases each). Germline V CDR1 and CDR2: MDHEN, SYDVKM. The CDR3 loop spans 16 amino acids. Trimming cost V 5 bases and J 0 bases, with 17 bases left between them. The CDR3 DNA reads TGTGCCAGCAGTCCCCTTGGGACGGGGAACTCCTACGAGCAGTACTTC. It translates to CASSPLGTGNSYEQYF.

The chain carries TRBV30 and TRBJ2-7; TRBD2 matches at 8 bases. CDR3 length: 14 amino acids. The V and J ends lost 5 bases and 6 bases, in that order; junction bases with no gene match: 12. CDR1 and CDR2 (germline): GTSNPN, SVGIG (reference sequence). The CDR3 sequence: CAWAPGTRGREQYF. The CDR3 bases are TGTGCCTGGGCCCCCGGGACTAGAGGCCGCGAGCAGTACTTC.

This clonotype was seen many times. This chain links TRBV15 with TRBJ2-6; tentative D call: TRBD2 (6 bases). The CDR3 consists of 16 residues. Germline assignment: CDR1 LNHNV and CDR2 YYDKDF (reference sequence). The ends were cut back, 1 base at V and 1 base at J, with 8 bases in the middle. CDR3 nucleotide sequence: TGTGCCACCAGCAGAGGGGGAGGATCTGGGGCCAACGTCCTGACTTTC. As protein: CATSRGGGSGANVLTF.

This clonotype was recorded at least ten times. The CDR3 bases are TGTGCCAGCAGTTTTACTGGGACAGGGGGGTCACCCCTCCACTTT. This encodes CASSFTGTGGSPLHF. The chain recombines TRBV27 with TRBJ1-6; 11 bases are shared with TRBD1. The CDR3 contains 15 residues. Germline loops: CDR1 MNHEY, CDR2 SMNVEV (reference sequence). The trim removed 3 bases at V and 10 bases at J, leaving 5 bases unmatched.

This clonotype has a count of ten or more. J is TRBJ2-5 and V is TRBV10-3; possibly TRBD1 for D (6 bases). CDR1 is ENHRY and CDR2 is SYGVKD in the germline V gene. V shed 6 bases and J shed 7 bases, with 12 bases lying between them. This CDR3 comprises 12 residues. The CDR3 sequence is CAIRVGAGTQYF. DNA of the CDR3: TGTGCCATCAGGGTGGGGGCCGGGACCCAGTACTTC.

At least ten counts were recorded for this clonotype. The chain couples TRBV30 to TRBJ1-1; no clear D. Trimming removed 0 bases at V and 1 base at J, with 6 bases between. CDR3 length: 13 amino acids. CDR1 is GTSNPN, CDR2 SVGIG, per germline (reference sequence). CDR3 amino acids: CAWSVGWNTEAFF. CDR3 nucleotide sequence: TGTGCCTGGAGTGTAGGTTGGAACACTGAAGCTTTCTTT.

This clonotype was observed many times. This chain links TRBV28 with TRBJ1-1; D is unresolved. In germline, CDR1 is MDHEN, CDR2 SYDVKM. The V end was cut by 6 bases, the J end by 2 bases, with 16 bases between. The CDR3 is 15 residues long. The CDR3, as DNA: TGTGCCAGCAGCTGGGTGGGGATTGGTAACACTGAAGCTTTCTTT. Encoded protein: CASSWVGIGNTEAFF. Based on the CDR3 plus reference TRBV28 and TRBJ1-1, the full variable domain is DVKVTQSSRYLVKRTGEKVFLECVQDMDHENMFWYRQDPGLGLRLIYFSYDVKMKEKGDIPEGYSVSREKKERFSLILESASTNQTSMYLCASSWVGIGNTEAFFGQGTRLTVV.

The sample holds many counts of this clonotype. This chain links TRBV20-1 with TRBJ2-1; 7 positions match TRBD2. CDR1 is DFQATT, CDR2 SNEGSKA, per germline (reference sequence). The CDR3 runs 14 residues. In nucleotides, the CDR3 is TGCAGCGGGGGATGGGGGGGGACGCGCAATGAGCAGTTCTTC. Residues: CSGGWGGTRNEQFF.

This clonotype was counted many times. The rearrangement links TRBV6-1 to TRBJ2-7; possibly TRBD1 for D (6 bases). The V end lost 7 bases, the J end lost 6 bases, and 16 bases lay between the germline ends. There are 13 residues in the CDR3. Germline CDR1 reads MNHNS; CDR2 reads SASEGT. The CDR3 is CASIADRTGEQYF. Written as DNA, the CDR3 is TGTGCCAGCATTGCCGACAGGACGGGCGAGCAGTACTTC.

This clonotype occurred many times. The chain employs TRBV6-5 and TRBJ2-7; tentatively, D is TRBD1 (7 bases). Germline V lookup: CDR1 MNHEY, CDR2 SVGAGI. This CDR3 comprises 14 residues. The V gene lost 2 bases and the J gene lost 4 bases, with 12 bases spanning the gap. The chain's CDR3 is CASSYAGQSYEQYF. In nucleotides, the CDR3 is TGTGCCAGCAGTTACGCGGGACAGTCATACGAGCAGTACTTC.

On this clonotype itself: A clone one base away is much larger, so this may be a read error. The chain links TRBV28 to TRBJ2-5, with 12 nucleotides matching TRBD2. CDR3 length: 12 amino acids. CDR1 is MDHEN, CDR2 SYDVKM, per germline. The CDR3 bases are TGTGCCACATCTAGCGGGAGGGAGACCCTGTACTTC. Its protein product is CATSSGRETLYF.

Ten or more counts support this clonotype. CDR3 sequence (DNA): TGCAGCGTTGAAGGGGGGACTAGCGGGACCTACGAGCAGTACTTC. Translating it yields CSVEGGTSGTYEQYF. This chain uses TRBV29-1 with TRBJ2-7, with 13 bases aligning to TRBD2. In germline, CDR1 is SQVTM, CDR2 ANQGSEA. Trimming took 1 base from V and 2 from J; bases not matched to a gene: 2. The CDR3 has 15 residues.

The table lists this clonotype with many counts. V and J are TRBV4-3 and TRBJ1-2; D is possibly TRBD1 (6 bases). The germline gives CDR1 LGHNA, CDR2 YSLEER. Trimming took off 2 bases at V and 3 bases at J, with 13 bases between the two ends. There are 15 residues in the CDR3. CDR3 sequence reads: CASSQYERGYYGYTF. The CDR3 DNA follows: TGCGCCAGCAGCCAATACGAGAGGGGGTACTATGGCTACACCTTC.

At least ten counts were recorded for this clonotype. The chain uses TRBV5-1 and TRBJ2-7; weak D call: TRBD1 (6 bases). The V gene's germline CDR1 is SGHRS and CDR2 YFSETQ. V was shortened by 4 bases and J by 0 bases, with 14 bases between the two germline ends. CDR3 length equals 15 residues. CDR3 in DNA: TGCGCCAGCAGCGCCACCCGGGACAACTCCTACGAGCAGTACTTC. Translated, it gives CASSATRDNSYEQYF.

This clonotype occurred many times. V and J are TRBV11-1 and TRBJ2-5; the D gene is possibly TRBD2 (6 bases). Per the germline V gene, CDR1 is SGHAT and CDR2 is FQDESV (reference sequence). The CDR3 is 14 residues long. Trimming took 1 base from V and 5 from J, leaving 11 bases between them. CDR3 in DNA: TGTGCCAGCAGCTTAGGCACGGGAGTGGAGACCCAGTACTTC. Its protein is CASSLGTGVETQYF.

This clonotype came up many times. CDR3 sequence (DNA): TGTGCCAGCAGCTTAGGGACAGGGCTGAACACCGGGGAGCTGTTTTTT. Translation: CASSLGTGLNTGELFF. V gene TRBV11-2 combines with J gene TRBJ2-2, with 8 bases matching TRBD1. Trimming cost V 1 base and J 1 base; bases outside gene matches: 2. The germline V gene encodes CDR1 SGHAT and CDR2 FQNNGV. The CDR3 runs to 16 residues. Variable domain in full (rest from reference TRBV11-2 and TRBJ2-2): EAGVAQSPRYKIIEKRQSVAFWCNPISGHATLYWYQQILGQGPKLLIQFQNNGVVDDSQLPKDRFSAERLKGVDSTLKIQPAKLEDSAVYLCASSLGTGLNTGELFFGEGSRLTVL.